The rows below give T cell receptor beta chains drawn from one sample of a study of cytomegalovirus exposure and HLA in healthy donors. Repertoires were generated with immunoSEQ multiplex PCR, while TCRdb's copy carries only in-frame clones and drops some. The data contain around 170,000 clones, around 85% of them singletons. The sequencing sample was made of PBMCs. Source of these receptors: a man in his fifties or sixties in good health and CMV-seronegative. Both conserved end residues are part of each CDR3. D genes are given only for firm matches.

CDR3 length	V gene	D gene	CDR3 protein
11	TRBV29-1	.	CSVGRTDTQYF
13	TRBV6-5	.	CASSYRGSQPQHF
14	TRBV6-1	.	CASTWLGPNNEQFF
14	TRBV5-1	.	CASSAPSTVYEQYF
12	TRBV10-3	.	CATIGDTGELFF
17	TRBV4-2	TRBD1	CASSQGMDRVSGNTIYF
16	TRBV19	.	CASSIGGRGSNQPQHF
15	TRBV27	TRBD1	CASSLSIAGGSGYTF
13	TRBV30	.	CAWSGQGYQPQHF
13	TRBV5-1	.	CASSWTVTGELFF
12	TRBV28	TRBD2	CASRAGRSEQFF
14	TRBV19	.	CASSMRTAYNEQFF
15	TRBV9	.	CASSAVQGDSEKLFF
15	TRBV18	TRBD1	CASSPPQGARAEAFF
13	TRBV5-1	.	CASSLGNRPEAFF
13	TRBV11-1	TRBD1	CASSRLGGSAQHF
13	TRBV9	.	CASSLNSGNTIYF
13	TRBV14	.	CASSHGLTYEQYF
15	TRBV7-2	TRBD2	CASSLVGGGANEQFF
14	TRBV29-1	.	CSSSPGADTGELFF
14	TRBV28	.	CASSPYGGQDGYTF
16	TRBV4-1	TRBD2	CASSQDLAGGRETQYF
15	TRBV15	TRBD2	CATSRRAGGYIEQFF
15	TRBV2	TRBD2	CASTRGAANTGELFF
14	TRBV7-6	.	CASSSGQPNTEAFF
15	TRBV6-5	TRBD1	CASRRATGQIDRLFF
12	TRBV2	.	CASGVDRREQYF
13	TRBV11-2	.	CASSFFISYEQYF
15	TRBV6-5	TRBD2	CASSPFGGDTDTQYF